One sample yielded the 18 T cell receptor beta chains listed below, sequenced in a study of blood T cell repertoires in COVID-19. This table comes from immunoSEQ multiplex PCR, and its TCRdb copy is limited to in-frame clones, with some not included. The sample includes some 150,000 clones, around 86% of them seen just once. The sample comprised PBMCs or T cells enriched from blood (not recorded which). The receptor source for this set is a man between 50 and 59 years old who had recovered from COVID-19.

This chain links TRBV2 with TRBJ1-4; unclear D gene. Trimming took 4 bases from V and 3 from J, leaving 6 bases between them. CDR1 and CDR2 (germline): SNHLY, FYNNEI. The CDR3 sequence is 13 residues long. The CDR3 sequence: CASSVQSNEKLFF. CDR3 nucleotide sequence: TGTGCCAGCAGTGTCCAGTCTAATGAAAAACTGTTTTTT.

In DNA, the CDR3 is TGTGCCAGCAGCTTATTGGGCAGAGCCCAGCATTTT. The encoded protein is CASSLLGRAQHF. The V and J genes are TRBV7-2 and TRBJ1-5; D is unclear. CDR3 size: 12 residues. From germline, CDR1 is SGHTA and CDR2 FQGNSA. V was cut by 2 bases and J by 11 bases, with 10 bases left in between.

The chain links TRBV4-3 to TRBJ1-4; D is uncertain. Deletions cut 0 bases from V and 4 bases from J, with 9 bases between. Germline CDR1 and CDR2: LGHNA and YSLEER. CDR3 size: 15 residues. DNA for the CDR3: TGCGCCAGCAGCCAAGACCCGGGTATTAATGAAAAACTGTTTTTT. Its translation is CASSQDPGINEKLFF.

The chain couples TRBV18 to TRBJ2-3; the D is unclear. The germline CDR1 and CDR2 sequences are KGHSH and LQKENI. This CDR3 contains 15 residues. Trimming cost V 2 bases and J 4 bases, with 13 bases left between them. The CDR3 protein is CASSPLSRNPDTQYF. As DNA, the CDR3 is TGTGCCAGCTCACCATTATCCAGGAATCCAGATACGCAGTATTTT.

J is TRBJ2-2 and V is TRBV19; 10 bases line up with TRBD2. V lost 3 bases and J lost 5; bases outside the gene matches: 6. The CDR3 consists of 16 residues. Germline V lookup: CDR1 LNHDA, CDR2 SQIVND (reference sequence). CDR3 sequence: CASSIFRTSGTGELFF. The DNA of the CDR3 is TGTGCCAGTAGTATTTTCCGGACTAGCGGAACCGGGGAGCTGTTTTTT.

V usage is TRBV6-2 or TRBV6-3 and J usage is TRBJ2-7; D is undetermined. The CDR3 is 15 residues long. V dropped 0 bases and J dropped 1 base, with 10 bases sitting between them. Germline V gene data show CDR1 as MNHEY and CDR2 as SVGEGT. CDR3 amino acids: CASSYSAIPSYEQYF. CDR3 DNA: TGTGCCAGCAGTTACTCAGCAATTCCGTCCTACGAGCAGTACTTC.

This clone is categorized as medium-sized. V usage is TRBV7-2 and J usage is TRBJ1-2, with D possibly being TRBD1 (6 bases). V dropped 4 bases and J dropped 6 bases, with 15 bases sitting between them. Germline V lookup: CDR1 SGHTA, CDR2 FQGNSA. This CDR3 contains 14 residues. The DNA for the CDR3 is TGTGCCAGCAGCTCGACCCTACGGACAGATGGCTACACCTTC. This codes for CASSSTLRTDGYTF. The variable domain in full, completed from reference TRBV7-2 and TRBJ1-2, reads GAGVSQSPSNKVTEKGKDVELRCDPISGHTALYWYRQSLGQGLEFLIYFQGNSAPDKSGLPSDRFSAERTGGSVSTLTIQRTQQEDSAVYLCASSSTLRTDGYTFGSGTRLTVV.

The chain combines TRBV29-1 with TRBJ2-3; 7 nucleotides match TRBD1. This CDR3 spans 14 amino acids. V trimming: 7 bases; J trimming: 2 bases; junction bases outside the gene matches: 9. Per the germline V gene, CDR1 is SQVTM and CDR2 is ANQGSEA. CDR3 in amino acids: CSGSGGEVTDTQYF. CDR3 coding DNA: TGCAGCGGGTCAGGGGGTGAGGTCACAGATACGCAGTATTTT.

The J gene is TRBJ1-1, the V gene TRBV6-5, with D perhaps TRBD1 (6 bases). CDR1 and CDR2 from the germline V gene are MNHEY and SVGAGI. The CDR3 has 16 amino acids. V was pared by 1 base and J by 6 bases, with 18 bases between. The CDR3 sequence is CASSYLTTGTRAEAFF. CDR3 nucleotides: TGTGCCAGCAGTTACTTGACTACAGGGACGCGTGCTGAAGCTTTCTTT.

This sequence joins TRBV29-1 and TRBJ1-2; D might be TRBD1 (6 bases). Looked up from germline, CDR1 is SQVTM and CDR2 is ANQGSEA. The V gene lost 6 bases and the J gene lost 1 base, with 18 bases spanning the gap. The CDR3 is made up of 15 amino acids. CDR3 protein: CSVASRKGDNYGYTF. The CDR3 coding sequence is TGCAGCGTCGCCTCCCGAAAGGGGGATAACTATGGCTACACCTTC.

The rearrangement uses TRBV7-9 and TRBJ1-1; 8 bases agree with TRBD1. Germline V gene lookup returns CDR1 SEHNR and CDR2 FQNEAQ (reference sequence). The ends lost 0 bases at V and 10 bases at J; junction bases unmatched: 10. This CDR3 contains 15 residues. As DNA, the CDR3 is TGTGCCAGCAGCTTAGCAAGACCGGGACAGGATGGAGCTTTCTTT. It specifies CASSLARPGQDGAFF.

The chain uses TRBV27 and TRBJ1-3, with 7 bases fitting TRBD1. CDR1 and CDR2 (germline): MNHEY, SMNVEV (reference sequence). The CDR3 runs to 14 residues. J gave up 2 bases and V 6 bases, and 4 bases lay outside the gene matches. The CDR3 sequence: CASRLDRTGNTIYF. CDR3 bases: TGTGCCAGCAGACTGGACAGGACTGGAAACACCATATATTTT.

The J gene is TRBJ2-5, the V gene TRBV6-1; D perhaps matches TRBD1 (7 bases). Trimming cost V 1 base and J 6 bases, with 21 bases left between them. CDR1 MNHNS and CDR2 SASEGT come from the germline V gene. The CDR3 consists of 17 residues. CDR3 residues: CASSEGIMGRGAKTQYF. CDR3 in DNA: TGTGCCAGCAGTGAAGGAATAATGGGCAGGGGGGCGAAGACCCAGTACTTC.

The CDR3 spells CASRLGGAETQYF. In DNA form, the CDR3 reads TGTGCCAGCAGACTAGGGGGGGCCGAGACCCAGTACTTC. V usage is TRBV12-3 or TRBV12-4 and J usage is TRBJ2-5; TRBD2 is a possible D gene (7 bases). The CDR3 contains 13 residues. The V gene lost 6 bases and the J gene lost 5 bases, with 13 bases spanning the gap.

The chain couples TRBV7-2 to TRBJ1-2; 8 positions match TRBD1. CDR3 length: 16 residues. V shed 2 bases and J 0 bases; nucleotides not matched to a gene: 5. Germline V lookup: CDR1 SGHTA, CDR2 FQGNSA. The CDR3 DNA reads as TGTGCCAGCAGCTTACCGGGACAGGCAGCTAACTATGGCTACACCTTC. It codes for CASSLPGQAANYGYTF.

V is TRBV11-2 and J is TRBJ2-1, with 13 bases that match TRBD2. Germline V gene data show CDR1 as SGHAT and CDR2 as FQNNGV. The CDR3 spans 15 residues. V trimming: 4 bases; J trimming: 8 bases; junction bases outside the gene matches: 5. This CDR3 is CASSSQLAGGYEQFF. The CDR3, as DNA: TGTGCCAGCAGCTCCCAACTAGCGGGGGGGTATGAGCAGTTCTTC.

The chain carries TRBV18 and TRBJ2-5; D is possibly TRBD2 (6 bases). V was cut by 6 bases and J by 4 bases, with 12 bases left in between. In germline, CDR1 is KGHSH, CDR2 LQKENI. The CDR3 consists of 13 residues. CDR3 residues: CASSHWEAETQYF. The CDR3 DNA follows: TGTGCCAGCTCCCATTGGGAGGCAGAGACCCAGTACTTC.

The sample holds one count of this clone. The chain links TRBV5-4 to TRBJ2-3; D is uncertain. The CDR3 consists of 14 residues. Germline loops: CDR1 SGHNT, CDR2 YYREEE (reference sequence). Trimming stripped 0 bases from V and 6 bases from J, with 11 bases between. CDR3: CASSLGSYGDTQYF. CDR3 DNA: TGTGCCAGCAGCTTGGGTAGCTACGGCGATACGCAGTATTTT.